The entry below describes one T cell receptor (beta chain). Its antigen is not yet known. This may stem from a read error, because a much larger clone lies one nucleotide away. This entry is derived from a study of regulatory T cells in long-lasting Graves disease (dated by TCRdb to the early 2020s). Looking at the study overall: Newly diagnosed Graves' disease patients had taken antithyroid drugs for less than 3 months. This study used TCR sequencing and RNA sequencing of peripheral blood to compare persistent Graves' disease patients against newly diagnosed Graves' disease patients. The study was conducted in China and was registered as a clinical trial. A total of about 35 samples underwent TCR sequencing, from some 13 patients with persistent Graves' disease and around 20 patients with newly diagnosed Graves' disease. The paper's findings and limits, for the study overall: As a limitation, the authors acknowledged that the small sample size may reduce accuracy. Preferential use of TRBV28, TRBJ1-2 and TRBJ2-5 was observed in persistent disease, whereas TRBV20-1 and TRBJ2-1 were favored in newly diagnosed disease. Sequencing and analysis were limited to the TCR beta chain. Compared with newly diagnosed patients, persistent Graves' disease patients had lower TCR Shannon entropy and fewer highly expanded clones, which suggests clonal expansion. Only peripheral blood was studied, because thyroid tissue, the primary lesion, was inaccessible. Patients with persistent disease shared more public clonotypes (about 2,500) than newly diagnosed patients did (about 1,000).

The CDR3 contains 14 residues, cysteine and phenylalanine counted. Only the CDR3 region is kept as DNA, spanning 42 bases read in frame from base 1. CDR1 and CDR2 are read off the germline V gene as KGHSH and LQKENI. Per the publication, the time point label means: newly diagnosed GD, antithyroid drugs for less than 3 months. For both TCR sequencing and RNA sequencing, RNA was extracted from PBMCs in TRIzol. Graves' disease was diagnosed according to American Thyroid Association guidelines. Recruitment of patients was carried out at an endocrinology department in Xi'an, China. From each patient, approximately 10 milliliters of peripheral blood was collected into an EDTA anticoagulant tube. PBMCs were isolated by Ficoll Paque Plus density gradient separation without further T cell sorting. An Agilent 2100 Bioanalyzer and agarose gel were used to check RNA quality, while a NanoDrop 2000 measured RNA concentration.

Library generation was performed with multiplex PCR. Sequenced on an Illumina HiSeq 4000. To build TCR beta libraries, CDR3 regions were amplified by Arm-PCR using iRepertoire HTBI primers. Gel purification was performed on PCR products prior to sequencing. In the source study's methods: A total of some 65 TRBV and approximately 15 TRBJ segments were identified across samples and were used for gene usage analysis of CDR3 amino acid clonotypes. COPE and FqMerger were used to merge the filtered high-quality paired reads into contigs. BLAST was used to align contigs to the IMGT TRBV, TRBD and TRBJ reference genes, and CDR3 was defined following IMGT. Highly expanded clones were defined as clonotypes with a frequency above 0.1%. Shannon entropy served as the measure of repertoire diversity, while the Gini coefficient captured V-J evenness. Clonotypes shared by more than one individual were considered public. Clones were called with MiXCR by TCRdb after fastp trimmed the public reads at Q25, and only in-frame beta chains were retained. Rows are combined by CDR3 protein, so each entry shows the most common genes and DNA. The V and J calls come from TCRdb's annotation, not from the publication. The sample table shows about 460,000 distinct CDR3 sequences, and 12% to 15% are seen once. The ten largest clones take up approximately 15% of the sample.

These same data were also listed under a study on T cells in Graves' hyperthyroidism and ophthalmopathy. Looking at the second paper: Stable Graves' hyperthyroidism was defined as no progression to ophthalmopathy during 18 months of follow-up. Hyperthyroidism patients were aged 18 to 65 years and newly diagnosed, with disease duration of less than 2 months. Patients with uncontrolled infections, other autoimmune diseases, pregnancy or lactation were excluded. Diagnoses were based on clinical symptoms, serum thyroxine and TRAb, thyroid ultrasound and orbital computed tomography. A first-round RT-PCR of the TCR CDR3 used the HTBI primer set with the Qiagen OneStep RT-PCR kit. Blood samples also contained most of the expanded thyroid clonotypes (frequency above 0.001), which suggests that blood repertoires may reflect thyroid immune responses. A model built on a 13 V-J signature distinguished ophthalmopathy from stable hyperthyroidism, reaching around 87% sensitivity and around 82% specificity in cross-validation and 80%/75% in testing. During validation, the model predicted progression to ophthalmopathy a median of roughly six months ahead of onset, with 70.59% sensitivity and less than 85% specificity. To identify TCR V-J signatures that set the groups apart, the researchers used a discovery cohort of 95 to 100 patients, made up of 40 to 45 with Graves' ophthalmopathy and around 58 with stable Graves' hyperthyroidism. Prospective prediction of ophthalmopathy was tested in an independent validation cohort consisting of 18 to 20 hyperthyroidism patients and around 17 patients who later progressed to ophthalmopathy. For training and testing, the 100 patients in the discovery cohort were randomly divided in a 7:3 ratio. Thyroid tissue and blood T-cell repertoires from over 5 Graves' hyperthyroidism patients were also compared in the study. After blood sampling, hyperthyroidism patients were treated with methimazole at a starting dose of 30 mg daily, and ophthalmopathy patients were treated with high-dose intravenous methylprednisolone. A second multiplex PCR round built the libraries, followed by size selection and purification. The libraries were sequenced on an Illumina HiSeq2000 using paired-end 100 bp reads. Raw data were processed with SOAPnuke, discarding reads with adapters, uncalled bases, mean Phred below 15, or no exact constant-primer or identifier match. High-quality paired reads were merged using COPE v1.2.5, and each unique nucleotide sequence was defined as a clonotype. Clonotypes were aligned to IMGT TRBV, TRBD and TRBJ reference segments using MiTCR v1.1. Only V-J combinations with frequency above 0.0001, covering about 99% of repertoires, were analysed. The TCS score was defined as F50 (clonal expansion) divided by E x V (chaos), with BLOSUM62-based TCRdist calculated between CDR3 peptides within each V-J. Welch's t-statistics and random forest reduced roughly 540 V-J features to around 14, which were used in a naive Bayes classifier (R e1071). Sample size was not statistically predetermined, and investigators were not blinded to group allocation. The paper reports TCR Vbeta CDR3 sequencing of about 140 peripheral blood samples: under 45 ophthalmopathy, under 85 hyperthyroidism and 17 progressor patients.

The starting material was peripheral blood mononuclear cells (PBMCs), obtained at new diagnosis, from a patient treated with antithyroid drugs. The sequence came from a woman aged 50 to 60 with Graves disease. Donor details come from another sample of the same person, matched by shared clones. Recombination connected TRBV18 to TRBJ2-7, with the D gene too uncertain to name. This receptor has the CDR3 CTSSPQPRDYEQYF. The sequenced DNA is TGTACCAGCTCACCACAACCTAGGGACTACGAGCAGTACTTC.